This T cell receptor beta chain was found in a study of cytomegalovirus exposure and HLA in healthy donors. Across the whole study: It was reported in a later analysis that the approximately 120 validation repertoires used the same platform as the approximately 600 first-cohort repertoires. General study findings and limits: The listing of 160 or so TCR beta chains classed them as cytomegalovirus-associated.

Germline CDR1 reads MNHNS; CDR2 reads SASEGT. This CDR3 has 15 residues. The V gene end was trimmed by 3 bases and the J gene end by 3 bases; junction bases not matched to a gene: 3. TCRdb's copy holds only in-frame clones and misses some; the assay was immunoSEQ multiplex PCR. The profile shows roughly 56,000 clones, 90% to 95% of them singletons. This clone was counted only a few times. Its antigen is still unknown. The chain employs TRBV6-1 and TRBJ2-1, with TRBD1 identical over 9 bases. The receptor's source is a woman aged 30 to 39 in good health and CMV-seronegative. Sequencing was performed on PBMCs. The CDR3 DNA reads TGTGCCAGCAGTGAGGGACAGGGAAACTACAATGAGCAGTTCTTC. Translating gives CASSEGQGNYNEQFF.